Presented here are 22 T cell receptor beta chains from one specimen sequenced in a study of T cell changes during pregnancy in multiple sclerosis. Libraries were prepared by immunoSEQ multiplex PCR; TCRdb keeps only in-frame clonotypes and omits some of them. The sample carries 55,000 to 80,000 clones, approximately 93% recorded once. Sequencing used CD8+ T cells from peripheral blood mononuclear cells, obtained in the second trimester of pregnancy. All receptors come from a female donor with multiple sclerosis, enrolled in a pregnancy study.

The chain uses TRBV5-8 and TRBJ2-7; D is possibly TRBD2 (6 bases). This CDR3 contains 14 residues. Deletions cut 4 bases from V and 2 bases from J, with 13 bases between. Germline V CDR1 and CDR2: SGHTS, YDEGEE. CDR3 region: CASSVAGPAYEQYF. DNA for the CDR3: TGTGCCAGCAGCGTCGCGGGGCCGGCCTACGAGCAGTACTTC.

This clone appeared once. V usage is TRBV11-2 and J usage is TRBJ2-7; 8 positions match TRBD1. J lost 6 bases, V lost 3 bases, and 10 bases had no gene match. This CDR3 has 15 amino acids. Germline V CDR1 and CDR2: SGHAT, FQNNGV. The CDR3 sequence is CASSFGPGQASEQYF. In nucleotides, the CDR3 is TGTGCCAGCAGCTTCGGTCCGGGACAGGCGAGCGAGCAGTACTTC.

This chain connects TRBV27 to TRBJ2-7, with 7 bases identical to TRBD2. CDR3 length: 16 amino acids. Unmatched junction bases numbered 9, after V lost 0 bases and J lost 4 bases. CDR1 and CDR2 (germline): MNHEY, SMNVEV (reference sequence). CDR3 nucleotides: TGTGCCAGCAGTTTATCCTCCTCCGGGGGGTGGTACGAGCAGTACTTC. It translates to CASSLSSSGGWYEQYF.

This clone was counted a single time. V gene TRBV7-3 combines with J gene TRBJ2-3; possible D gene TRBD2, 6 bases. V lost 5 bases, J lost 2 bases, and 17 bases lay in between. CDR1 is SGHTA, CDR2 FQGTGA, per germline. The CDR3 contains 16 residues. DNA for the CDR3: TGTGCCAGCAGCACCGTGGGGGGAGCCCCCACAGATACGCAGTATTTT. Amino acid sequence: CASSTVGGAPTDTQYF.

J is TRBJ2-7 and V is TRBV25-1, with 7 bases aligning to TRBD2. Germline-derived CDR1 and CDR2 are MGHDK and SYGVNS. The CDR3 loop spans 16 amino acids. Trimming at V came to 2 bases and at J to 0 bases, leaving 7 bases not matched to a gene. The CDR3 bases are TGTGCCAGCAGTGAACTGGGTCTAGCGGCCTCCTACGAGCAGTACTTC. Encoded protein: CASSELGLAASYEQYF.

The chain combines TRBV4-3 with TRBJ1-1; 9 bases align to TRBD1. Germline CDR1 and CDR2: LGHNA and YSLEER. The CDR3 sequence is 14 residues long. The V and J ends lost 3 bases and 2 bases, in that order; junction bases with no gene match: 1. The CDR3 DNA reads TGCGCCAGCAGCCACACAGGGGGCAACACTGAAGCTTTCTTT. Translating it yields CASSHTGGNTEAFF.

The V and J genes are TRBV2 and TRBJ2-1; D is possibly TRBD2 (6 bases). The CDR3 length is 15 residues. Germline loops: CDR1 SNHLY, CDR2 FYNNEI. Trimming pared 5 bases from V and 4 bases from J, leaving 15 bases between. The CDR3, as DNA: TGTGCCAGCAGTACCGGGACTTCGAAATACAATGAGCAGTTCTTC. Its translation: CASSTGTSKYNEQFF.

This chain connects TRBV29-1 to TRBJ2-1, with TRBD2 matching over 14 bases. Germline-derived CDR1 and CDR2 are SQVTM and ANQGSEA. There are 14 residues in the CDR3. After removal of 6 bases from V and 8 bases from J, the junction contained 6 bases not matched to a gene. The CDR3 nucleotides read TGCAGCGTGGGCGGACTAGCGGGAGGCCATGAGCAGTTCTTC. It translates to CSVGGLAGGHEQFF.

This clone appeared a single time. The chain uses TRBV15 and TRBJ2-7; possible D gene TRBD2, 7 bases. CDR3 length equals 12 residues. Germline CDR1 is LNHNV and CDR2 is YYDKDF (reference sequence). The V end lost 0 bases, the J end lost 12 bases, and 12 bases lay between the germline ends. CDR3 protein: CATSRDWGGSYF. The CDR3 coding sequence is TGTGCCACCAGCAGAGATTGGGGGGGCTCGTACTTC. Using reference TRBV15 and TRBJ2-7 for the parts outside the CDR3, the full variable domain is DAMVIQNPRYQVTQFGKPVTLSCSQTLNHNVMYWYQQKSSQAPKLLFHYYDKDFNNEADTPDNFQSRRPNTSFCFLDIRSPGLGDTAMYLCATSRDWGGSYFGPGTRLTVT.

This clone was recorded only once. CDR3 in DNA: TGTGCCAGCAGTTACAGGGAGGGCTACGAGCAGTACTTC. Protein: CASSYREGYEQYF. The rearrangement joins TRBV6-5 to TRBJ2-7; 7 nucleotides line up with TRBD2. The CDR3 is made up of 13 amino acids. From germline, CDR1 is MNHEY and CDR2 SVGAGI. V lost 2 bases and J lost 3; bases outside the gene matches: 1.

V gene TRBV28 combines with J gene TRBJ2-7; the match to TRBD2 covers 12 bases. V gave up 5 bases and J gave up 6 bases; unmatched junction bases: 11. Per germline, CDR1 MDHEN and CDR2 SYDVKM. The CDR3 extends over 16 amino acids. CDR3 sequence (DNA): TGTGCCAGCAGTCCCCGACTAGCGGGAGAAAGGGGCGAGCAGTACTTC. It encodes CASSPRLAGERGEQYF.

The chain joins TRBV4-3 to TRBJ1-2; 7 nucleotides align to TRBD1. This CDR3 region has 14 residues. The germline V gene encodes CDR1 LGHNA and CDR2 YSLEER. Trimming removed 2 bases from V and 3 bases from J; junction bases left unmatched: 3. The CDR3 loop reads CASSQRDSYYGYTF. In DNA, the CDR3 is TGCGCCAGCAGCCAAAGGGACAGCTACTATGGCTACACCTTC.

This clone was counted a single time. The chain links TRBV5-5 to TRBJ1-1, with D maybe TRBD1 (6 bases). V lost 2 bases and J lost 1, with 9 bases in between. CDR3 length: 14 residues. Germline loops: CDR1 SGHKS, CDR2 YYEKEE (reference sequence). The CDR3 spells CASSLTGQNTEAFF. CDR3 DNA sequence: TGTGCCAGCAGCTTAACAGGGCAGAACACTGAAGCTTTCTTT.

The V and J genes are TRBV29-1 and TRBJ2-2; TRBD2 aligns across 10 bases. The germline CDR1 and CDR2 sequences are SQVTM and ANQGSEA. V lost 1 base to trimming and J lost 3 bases; unmatched junction nucleotides: 5. The CDR3 totals 16 residues. Here the CDR3 reads CSVEGTSGGDTGELFF. As DNA, the CDR3 is TGCAGCGTTGAAGGGACTAGCGGAGGGGACACCGGGGAGCTGTTTTTT.

The genes are TRBV5-1 and TRBJ2-1, with 10 bases fitting TRBD1. Germline CDR1 SGHRS, CDR2 YFSETQ. The CDR3 has 17 amino acids. J gave up 4 bases and V 1 base, and 8 bases lay outside the gene matches. CDR3 in amino acids: CASSLQGQGISYNEQFF. The CDR3, as DNA: TGCGCCAGCAGCTTGCAGGGACAGGGGATATCTTACAATGAGCAGTTCTTC.

The V and J genes are TRBV5-4 and TRBJ2-7, with D maybe TRBD1 (5 bases). This CDR3 region has 15 residues. Germline V gives CDR1 SGHNT, CDR2 YYREEE (reference sequence). Trimming shortened V by 0 bases and J by 4 bases, and 14 bases separated the two germline ends. DNA of the CDR3: TGTGCCAGCAGCTTGGGCCAGGGAACGCTTTACGAGCAGTACTTC. It specifies CASSLGQGTLYEQYF.

This chain uses TRBV19 with TRBJ2-7; the match to TRBD2 covers 10 bases. Per germline, CDR1 LNHDA and CDR2 SQIVND (reference sequence). The CDR3 is made up of 17 amino acids. V lost 5 bases, J lost 1 base, and 11 bases stayed unmatched. The CDR3 here is CASSHQREGQPSYEQYF. As DNA, the CDR3 is TGTGCCAGTAGTCACCAGCGGGAGGGCCAACCATCCTACGAGCAGTACTTC. The variable domain in full, completed from reference TRBV19 and TRBJ2-7, reads DGGITQSPKYLFRKEGQNVTLSCEQNLNHDAMYWYRQDPGQGLRLIYYSQIVNDFQKGDIAEGYSVSREKKESFPLTVTSAQKNPTAFYLCASSHQREGQPSYEQYFGPGTRLTVT.

CDR3 sequence (DNA): TGTGCCAGCAGTCGACAGGGTTCGGGATATGGCTACACCTTC. Protein: CASSRQGSGYGYTF. J is TRBJ1-2 and V is TRBV6-5; 7 nucleotides match TRBD1. Germline CDR1 reads MNHEY; CDR2 reads SVGAGI. The CDR3 length is 14 residues. V was clipped by 5 bases and J by 5 bases; unmatched bases: 8.

Worth noting for this clone: Distinct nucleotide sequences in the sample also encode this CDR3. The gene calls are TRBV27 and TRBJ1-1; tentatively, D is TRBD1 (6 bases). With 6 bases removed from V and 1 base from J, the gap between germline ends came to 12 bases. Germline V CDR1 and CDR2: MNHEY, SMNVEV (reference sequence). The CDR3 sequence is 14 residues long. CDR3 in amino acids: CASSLQGQNTEAFF. The CDR3 DNA is TGTGCCAGCAGCCTACAGGGCCAGAACACTGAAGCTTTCTTT.

This chain uses TRBV4-1 with TRBJ2-1; D ambiguous. Trimming took off 4 bases at V and 0 bases at J, with 7 bases between the two ends. This CDR3 is built from 14 residues. The germline CDR1 and CDR2 sequences are MGHRA and YSYEKL. CDR3 residues: CASSPSSSYNEQFF. CDR3 DNA sequence: TGCGCCAGCAGCCCTTCGAGCTCCTACAATGAGCAGTTCTTC.

The CDR3 loop is CASSPPGETQYF. DNA for the CDR3: TGTGCCAGCTCACCACCGGGCGAGACCCAGTACTTC. The rearrangement uses TRBV18 and TRBJ2-5; D is unresolved. Germline V gives CDR1 KGHSH, CDR2 LQKENI. The CDR3 is 12 residues long. The ends were cut back, 0 bases at V and 5 bases at J, with 4 bases in the middle.

The V gene is TRBV13, the J gene TRBJ1-1, with a possible D match to TRBD1 (5 bases). Germline loops: CDR1 PRHDT, CDR2 FYEKMQ (reference sequence). Trimming removed 0 bases at V and 6 bases at J, with 11 bases between. The CDR3 has 14 residues. The CDR3 is CASSLGGGSPEAFF. The DNA of the CDR3 is TGTGCCAGCAGCTTAGGGGGGGGATCCCCTGAAGCTTTCTTT.